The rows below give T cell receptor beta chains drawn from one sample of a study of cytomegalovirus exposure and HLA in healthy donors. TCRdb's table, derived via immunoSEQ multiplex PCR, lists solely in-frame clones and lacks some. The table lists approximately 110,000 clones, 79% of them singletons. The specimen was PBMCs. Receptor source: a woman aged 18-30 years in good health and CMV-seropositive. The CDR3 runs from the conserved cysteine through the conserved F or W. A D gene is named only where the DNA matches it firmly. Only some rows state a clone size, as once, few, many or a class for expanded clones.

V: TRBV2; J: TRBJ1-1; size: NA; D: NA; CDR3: CASSDLRGGSAFF; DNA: TGTGCCAGCAGTGATCTTCGAGGGGGATCAGCTTTCTTT
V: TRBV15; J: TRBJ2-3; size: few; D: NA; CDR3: CATSRGRGGADTQYF; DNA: TGTGCCACCAGCAGAGGTAGGGGCGGAGCAGATACGCAGTATTTT
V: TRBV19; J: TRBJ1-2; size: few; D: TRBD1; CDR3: CASTLRGGANYGYTF; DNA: TGTGCCAGTACCCTACGAGGGGGCGCTAACTATGGCTACACCTTC
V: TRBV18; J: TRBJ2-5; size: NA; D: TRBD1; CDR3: CASSPGTGYQETQYF; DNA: TGTGCCAGCTCACCCGGGACAGGGTATCAGGAGACCCAGTACTTC
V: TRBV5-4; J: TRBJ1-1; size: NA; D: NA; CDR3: CASSLGGGERNTEAFF; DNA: TGTGCCAGCAGCCTCGGCGGGGGTGAACGAAACACTGAAGCTTTCTTT
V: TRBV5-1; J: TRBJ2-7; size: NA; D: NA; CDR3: CASSFRAGHTYEQYF; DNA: TGCGCCAGCAGCTTTAGGGCAGGGCATACCTACGAGCAGTACTTC
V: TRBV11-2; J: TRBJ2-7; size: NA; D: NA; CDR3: CASSLGATYEQYF; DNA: TGTGCCAGCAGCTTAGGCGCTACCTACGAGCAGTACTTC
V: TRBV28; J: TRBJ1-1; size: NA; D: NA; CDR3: CASSRSVGTEAFF; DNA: TGTGCCAGCAGCCGGTCGGTCGGGACAGAAGCTTTCTTT
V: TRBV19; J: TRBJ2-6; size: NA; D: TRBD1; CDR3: CASSRTGRTGANVLTF; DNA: TGTGCCAGTTCAAGGACAGGGCGTACTGGGGCCAACGTCCTGACTTTC
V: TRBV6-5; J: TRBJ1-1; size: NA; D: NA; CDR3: CASRIGTEAFF; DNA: TGTGCCAGCAGGATCGGCACTGAAGCTTTCTTT
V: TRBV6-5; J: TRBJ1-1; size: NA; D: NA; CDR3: CASSYGSNTEAFF; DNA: TGTGCCAGCAGTTACGGCTCGAACACTGAAGCTTTCTTT
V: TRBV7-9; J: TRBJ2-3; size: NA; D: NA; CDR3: CASSFWAWVQYF; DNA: TGTGCCAGCAGCTTCTGGGCCTGGGTGCAGTATTTT
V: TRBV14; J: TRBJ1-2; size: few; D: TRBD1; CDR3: CASSPSGTATYGYTF; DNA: TGTGCCAGCAGCCCCTCGGGGACAGCTACTTATGGCTACACCTTC
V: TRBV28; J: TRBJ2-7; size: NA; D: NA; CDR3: CASSDTYYEQYF; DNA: TGTGCCAGCAGTGACACCTACTACGAGCAGTACTTC
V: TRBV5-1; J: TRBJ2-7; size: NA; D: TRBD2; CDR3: CASSLLGEGEQYF; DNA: TGCGCCAGCAGCTTGTTGGGGGAGGGCGAGCAGTACTTC
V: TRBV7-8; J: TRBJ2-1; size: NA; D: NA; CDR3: CASSLASSYNEQFF; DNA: TGTGCCAGCAGCTTAGCTAGCAGCTACAATGAGCAGTTCTTC